The present entry profiles one TCR beta chain with its context. Its antigen remains unidentified. Germline CDR1 and CDR2: LNHDA and SQIVND (reference sequence). Deletions cut 7 bases from V and 4 bases from J, with 10 bases between. The CDR3 length is 12 residues. These data originate in a study of OX40 agonist ivuxolimab in advanced cancers. At the level of the study: Of mixed ages from about 20 to 90 and averaging around 60 years, the group was just under 85% male. Checkpoint inhibitors had been given previously to around 38% of patients. Study-level points and caveats: Relatively little clonal expansion, among the lowest observed, appeared in partial responders at 0.1-3.0 mg/kg.

The protocol was immunoSEQ multiplex PCR, while the TCRdb copy is restricted to in-frame clones and leaves out a portion. The data contain some 40,000 clones, 85% to 90% of them singletons. Sequenced here: CD4+ or CD8+ T cells sorted from blood, sampled in a trial of the OX40 agonist ivuxolimab. J is TRBJ2-5 and V is TRBV19; D gene uncertain. The source is an adult with an advanced solid tumor such as melanoma, head and neck, liver or kidney cancer. CDR3 coding DNA: TGTGCCAGTAACATGGACGGAGAGACCCAGTACTTC. Protein product: CASNMDGETQYF.